The rows below give T cell receptor beta chains drawn from one sample of a study of CD8 T cells in Susac syndrome. A single record per CDR3 protein comes from TCRdb applying MiXCR to the immunoSEQ multiplex PCR reads. The table includes 180,000 or so distinct CDR3 sequences, around 95% detected once. The sequencing sample was made of CD4+ T cells from PBMCs. Receptor source: a human donor in good health. The CDR3 runs from the conserved cysteine through the conserved F or W. D genes are given only for firm matches. Clone size appears in some rows only: once, few, many, or a class for an expanded clone.

>TRBV5-6|TRBJ2-5|NA|NA
TGTGCCAGCAGCTTTAGAGGTCTAGCCTTAGAGACCCAGTACTTC
CASSFRGLALETQYF
>TRBV9|TRBJ2-3|NA|NA
TGTGCCAGCAGCCAGCGGACACCCAGCACAGATACGCAGTATTTT
CASSQRTPSTDTQYF
>TRBV3-1|TRBJ2-1|NA|NA
TGTGCCAGCAGCCAAGGGCAACCCTCCTACAATGAGCAGTTCTTC
CASSQGQPSYNEQFF
>TRBV28|TRBJ1-5|NA|TRBD1
TGTGCCAGCAGTTCGGGACAGGGGAACGATCAGCCCCAGCATTTT
CASSSGQGNDQPQHF
>TRBV9|TRBJ2-3|NA|NA
TGTGCCAGCAGCGTAAGGCTGGGCGATACAGATACGCAGTATTTT
CASSVRLGDTDTQYF
>TRBV20-1|TRBJ1-1|NA|NA
TGCAGTGCTAGAGGAGGGCGTATCGAAGCTTTCTTT
CSARGGRIEAFF
>TRBV7-2|TRBJ1-4|NA|TRBD1
TGTGCCAGCAGCTATGACAGGGGCGGTGAAAAACTGTTTTTT
CASSYDRGGEKLFF
>TRBV4-3|TRBJ2-6|NA|NA
TGCGCCAGCAGCCAAGATCGGGTGGCTGGGGCCAACGTCCTGACTTTC
CASSQDRVAGANVLTF
>TRBV25-1|TRBJ2-3|NA|TRBD2
TGTGCCAGCAGTGGGCGACTAGCGGGGGGCCAATATACGCAGTATTTT
CASSGRLAGGQYTQYF
>TRBV7-9|TRBJ2-3|NA|NA
TGTGCCAGCAGCTTAGCGGTCCTTCCCACAGATACGCAGTATTTT
CASSLAVLPTDTQYF
>TRBV6-6|TRBJ1-1|once|NA
TGTGCCAGCAGTAACACGGGACCTGAAGCTTTCTTT
CASSNTGPEAFF
>TRBV29-1|TRBJ2-7|NA|NA
TGCAGCGTTGAAGATCTCCACAACTCCTACGAGCAGTACTTC
CSVEDLHNSYEQYF
>TRBV3-1|TRBJ2-5|NA|NA
TGTGCCAGCAGGCTGACAGGTCCCGGGGAGACCCAGTACTTC
CASRLTGPGETQYF
>TRBV12-3/TRBV12-4|TRBJ2-7|NA|TRBD1
TGTGCCAGCAGTCCACGGACAGGGGGAGTGGGCTACGAGCAGTACTTC
CASSPRTGGVGYEQYF
>TRBV20-1|TRBJ2-4|NA|NA
TGCAGTGCTAGAGACAGGGGTAGGGGAAACATTCAGTACTTC
CSARDRGRGNIQYF
>TRBV4-3|TRBJ2-3|NA|NA
TGCGCCAGCAGCCAAGAAATGCATGCTCCCTCGACAGATACGCAGTATTTT
CASSQEMHAPSTDTQYF
>TRBV12-3/TRBV12-4|TRBJ1-5|NA|NA
TGTGCCAGCAGTAGCAGCGGATGGCAGACTTATCAGCCCCAGCATTTT
CASSSSGWQTYQPQHF
>TRBV20-1|TRBJ1-1|NA|NA
TGCAGTGCTAGGGTTGTAGGGGGGAACACTGAAGCTTTCTTT
CSARVVGGNTEAFF
>TRBV20-1|TRBJ1-6|NA|NA
TGCAGTGCTAGAGATGCGCAGGGAGGTTCACCCCTCCACTTT
CSARDAQGGSPLHF
>TRBV12-3/TRBV12-4|TRBJ1-2|NA|NA
TGTGCCAGCAGTTTAGGTTACAGCGATGGCTACACCTTC
CASSLGYSDGYTF
>TRBV9|TRBJ2-1|NA|TRBD1
TGTGCCAGCAGCACGGGACAGGGCCCCTACAATGAGCAGTTCTTC
CASSTGQGPYNEQFF
>TRBV20-1|TRBJ2-7|NA|NA
TGCAGTGCTGGGAAGATCTACGAGCAGTACTTC
CSAGKIYEQYF
>TRBV7-2|TRBJ1-1|once|NA
TGTGCCAGCAGCCCCGTATTCGGAGCGAACACTGAAGCTTTCTTT
CASSPVFGANTEAFF
>TRBV14|TRBJ2-1|NA|NA
TGTGCCAGCAGCCAAGAGTCCCTCCTGGCAGGGAGCTACAATGAGCAGTTCTTC
CASSQESLLAGSYNEQFF
>TRBV9|TRBJ1-5|NA|TRBD1
TGTGCCAGCAGCGTAGGACAGGGCGCTCAGCCCCAGCATTTT
CASSVGQGAQPQHF
>TRBV2|TRBJ2-5|NA|NA
TGTGCCAGCGCCAGGGGAAACCAAGAGACCCAGTACTTC
CASARGNQETQYF
>TRBV18|TRBJ1-5|NA|TRBD1
TGTGCCAGCTCACCAGGGACAGGGGTCAATCAGCCCCAGCATTTT
CASSPGTGVNQPQHF
>TRBV9|TRBJ2-7|NA|NA
TGTGCCAGCAGCCCGCGGGACGTCTACGAGCAGTACTTC
CASSPRDVYEQYF
>TRBV20-1|TRBJ1-4|once|NA
TGCAGTGCTAGAGATTTAGGGACAACTAATGAAAAACTGTTTTTT
CSARDLGTTNEKLFF
>TRBV7-9|TRBJ1-5|once|NA
TGTGCCAGCAGCCAAGGGGGTAGCAATCAGCCCCAGCATTTT
CASSQGGSNQPQHF
>TRBV30|TRBJ2-7|NA|NA
TGTGCCTGGAGTGTCCACAGGCCGTACGAGCAGTACTTC
CAWSVHRPYEQYF
>TRBV2|TRBJ2-7|NA|NA
TGTGCCAGCAGCGCTCTCCACGAGCAGTACTTC
CASSALHEQYF
>TRBV9|TRBJ2-2|NA|NA
TGTGCCAGCAGCGTAGACCCCATAGCCGGGGAGCTGTTTTTT
CASSVDPIAGELFF
>TRBV18|TRBJ2-1|NA|NA
TGTGCCAGCTCACCAAGGCTCTCCAATGAGCAGTTCTTC
CASSPRLSNEQFF